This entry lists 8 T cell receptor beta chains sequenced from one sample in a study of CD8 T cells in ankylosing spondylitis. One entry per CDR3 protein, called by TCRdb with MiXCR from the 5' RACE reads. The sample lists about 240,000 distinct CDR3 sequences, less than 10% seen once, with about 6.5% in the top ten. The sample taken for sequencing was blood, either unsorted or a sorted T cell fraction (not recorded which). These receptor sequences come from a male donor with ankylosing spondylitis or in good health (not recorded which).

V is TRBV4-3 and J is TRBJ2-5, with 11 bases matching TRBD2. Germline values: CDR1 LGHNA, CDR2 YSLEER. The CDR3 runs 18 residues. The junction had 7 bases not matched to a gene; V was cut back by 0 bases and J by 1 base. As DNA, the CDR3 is TGCGCCAGCAGCCAAGATCACCCGGGACTAGCGGTCCAAGAGACCCAGTACTTC. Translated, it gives CASSQDHPGLAVQETQYF.

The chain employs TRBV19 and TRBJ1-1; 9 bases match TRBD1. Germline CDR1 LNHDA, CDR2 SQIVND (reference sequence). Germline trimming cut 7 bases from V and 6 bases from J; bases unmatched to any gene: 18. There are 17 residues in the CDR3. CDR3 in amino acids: CASTLRGTGSNEAEAFF. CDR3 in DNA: TGTGCCAGTACCCTACGGGGGACAGGGAGCAACGAGGCTGAAGCTTTCTTT.

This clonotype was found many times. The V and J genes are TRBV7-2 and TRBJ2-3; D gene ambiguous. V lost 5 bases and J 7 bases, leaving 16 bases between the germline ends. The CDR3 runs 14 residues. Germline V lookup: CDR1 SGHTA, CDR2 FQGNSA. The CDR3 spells CASSPSLVWHTQYF. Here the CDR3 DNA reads TGTGCCAGCAGCCCGTCGCTAGTGTGGCATACGCAGTATTTT.

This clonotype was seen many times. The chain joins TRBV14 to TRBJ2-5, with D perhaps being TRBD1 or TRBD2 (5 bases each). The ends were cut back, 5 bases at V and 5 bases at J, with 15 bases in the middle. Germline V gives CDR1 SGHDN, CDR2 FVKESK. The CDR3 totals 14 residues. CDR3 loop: CASSSRDAKETQYF. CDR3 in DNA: TGTGCCAGCAGCTCCCGGGACGCTAAGGAGACCCAGTACTTC.

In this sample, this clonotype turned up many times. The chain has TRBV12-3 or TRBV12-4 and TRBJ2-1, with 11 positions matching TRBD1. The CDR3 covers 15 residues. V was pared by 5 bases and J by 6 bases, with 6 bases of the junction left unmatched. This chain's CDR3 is CASSIRDRGGNEQFF. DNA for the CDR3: TGTGCCAGCAGTATCCGGGACAGGGGGGGCAATGAGCAGTTCTTC.

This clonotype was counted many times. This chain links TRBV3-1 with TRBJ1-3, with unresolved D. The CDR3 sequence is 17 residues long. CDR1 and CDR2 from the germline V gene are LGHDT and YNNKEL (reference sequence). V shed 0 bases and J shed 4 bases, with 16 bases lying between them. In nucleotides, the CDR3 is TGTGCCAGCAGCCAAGACCCGGCGGGATCTCTAGGAAACACCATATATTTT. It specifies CASSQDPAGSLGNTIYF.

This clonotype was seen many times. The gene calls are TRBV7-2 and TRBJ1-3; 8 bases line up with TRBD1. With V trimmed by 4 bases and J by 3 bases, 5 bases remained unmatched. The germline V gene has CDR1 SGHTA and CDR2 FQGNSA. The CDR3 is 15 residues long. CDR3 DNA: TGTGCCAGCAGCTCAGACAGGGGCGTTGGAAACACCATATATTTT. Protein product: CASSSDRGVGNTIYF.

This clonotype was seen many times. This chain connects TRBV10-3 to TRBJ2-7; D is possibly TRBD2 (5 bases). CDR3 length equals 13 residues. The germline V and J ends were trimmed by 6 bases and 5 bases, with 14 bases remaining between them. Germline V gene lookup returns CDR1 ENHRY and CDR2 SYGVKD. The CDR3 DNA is TGTGCCATCAGGACCGGAGGAAGGGACGAGCAGTACTTC. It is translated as CAIRTGGRDEQYF.